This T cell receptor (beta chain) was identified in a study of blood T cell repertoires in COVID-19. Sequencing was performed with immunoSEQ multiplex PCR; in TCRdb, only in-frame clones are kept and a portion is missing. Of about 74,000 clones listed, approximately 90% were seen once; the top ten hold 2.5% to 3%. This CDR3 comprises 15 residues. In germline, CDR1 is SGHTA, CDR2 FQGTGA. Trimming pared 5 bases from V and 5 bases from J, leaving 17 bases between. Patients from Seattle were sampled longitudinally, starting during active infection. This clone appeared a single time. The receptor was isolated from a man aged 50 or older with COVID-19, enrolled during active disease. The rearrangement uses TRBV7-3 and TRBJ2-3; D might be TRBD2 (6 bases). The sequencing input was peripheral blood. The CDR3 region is CASSPKGLRKDTQYF. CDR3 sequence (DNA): TGTGCCAGCAGCCCCAAAGGACTAAGGAAAGATACGCAGTATTTT.